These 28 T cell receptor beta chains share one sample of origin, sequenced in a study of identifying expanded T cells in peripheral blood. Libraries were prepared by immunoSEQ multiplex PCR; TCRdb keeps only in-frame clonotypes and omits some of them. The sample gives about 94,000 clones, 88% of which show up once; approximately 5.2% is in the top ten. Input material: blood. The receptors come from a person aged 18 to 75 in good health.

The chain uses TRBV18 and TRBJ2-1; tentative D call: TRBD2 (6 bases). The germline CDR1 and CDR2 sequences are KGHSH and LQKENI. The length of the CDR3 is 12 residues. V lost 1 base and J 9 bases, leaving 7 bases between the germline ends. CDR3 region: CASSPQEGEQFF. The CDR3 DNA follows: TGTGCCAGCTCACCACAGGAGGGTGAGCAGTTCTTC. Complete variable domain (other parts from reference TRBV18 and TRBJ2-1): NAGVMQNPRHLVRRRGQEARLRCSPMKGHSHVYWYRQLPEEGLKFMVYLQKENIIDESGMPKERFSAEFPKEGPSILRIQQVVRGDSAAYFCASSPQEGEQFFGPGTRLTVL.

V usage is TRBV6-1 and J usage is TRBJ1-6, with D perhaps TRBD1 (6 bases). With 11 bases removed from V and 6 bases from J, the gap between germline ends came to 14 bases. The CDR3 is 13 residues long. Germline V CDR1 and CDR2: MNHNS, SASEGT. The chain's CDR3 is CASDSDFNSPLHF. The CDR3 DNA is TGTGCCTCGGACAGTGACTTTAATTCACCCCTCCACTTT.

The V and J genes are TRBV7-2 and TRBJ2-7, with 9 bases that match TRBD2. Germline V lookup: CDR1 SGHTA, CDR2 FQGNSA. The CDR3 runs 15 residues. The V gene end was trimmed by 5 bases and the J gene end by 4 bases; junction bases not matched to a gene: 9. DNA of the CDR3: TGTGCCAGCAGCATCGTAGCGGGAGAGGGGTACGAGCAGTACTTC. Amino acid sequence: CASSIVAGEGYEQYF.

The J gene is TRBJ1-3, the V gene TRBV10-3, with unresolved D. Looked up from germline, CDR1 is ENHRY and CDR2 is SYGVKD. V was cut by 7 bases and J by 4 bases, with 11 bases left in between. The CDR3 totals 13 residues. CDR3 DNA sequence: TGTGCCATCAACCTGGACCTCGGAAACACCATATATTTT. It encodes CAINLDLGNTIYF.

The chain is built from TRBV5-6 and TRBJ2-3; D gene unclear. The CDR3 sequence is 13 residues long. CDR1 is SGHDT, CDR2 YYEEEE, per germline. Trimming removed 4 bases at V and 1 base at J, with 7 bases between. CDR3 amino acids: CASSDGRTDTQYF. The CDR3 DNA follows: TGTGCCAGCAGCGATGGCCGCACAGATACGCAGTATTTT.

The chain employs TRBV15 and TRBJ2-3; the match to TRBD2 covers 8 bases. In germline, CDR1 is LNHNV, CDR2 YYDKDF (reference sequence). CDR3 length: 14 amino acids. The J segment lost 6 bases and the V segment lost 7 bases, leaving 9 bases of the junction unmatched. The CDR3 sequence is CATKDSGTRDTQYF. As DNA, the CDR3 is TGTGCCACCAAGGATAGCGGGACCAGGGATACGCAGTATTTT.

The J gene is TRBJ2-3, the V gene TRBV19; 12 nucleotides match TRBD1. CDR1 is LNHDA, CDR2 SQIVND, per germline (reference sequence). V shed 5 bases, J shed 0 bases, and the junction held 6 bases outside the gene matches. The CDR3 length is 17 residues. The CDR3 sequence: CASSPRDRGQSTDTQYF. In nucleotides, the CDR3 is TGTGCCAGTAGTCCCCGGGACAGGGGGCAGAGCACAGATACGCAGTATTTT.

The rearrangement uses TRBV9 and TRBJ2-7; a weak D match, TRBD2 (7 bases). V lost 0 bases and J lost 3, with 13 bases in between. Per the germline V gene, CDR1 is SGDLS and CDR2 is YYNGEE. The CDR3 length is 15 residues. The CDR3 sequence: CASSVEGEGNYEQYF. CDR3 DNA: TGTGCCAGCAGCGTAGAGGGGGAGGGGAACTACGAGCAGTACTTC.

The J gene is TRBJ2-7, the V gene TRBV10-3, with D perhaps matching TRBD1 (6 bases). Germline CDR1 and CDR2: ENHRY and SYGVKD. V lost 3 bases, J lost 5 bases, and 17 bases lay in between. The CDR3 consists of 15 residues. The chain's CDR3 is CAISEPGAGKNEQYF. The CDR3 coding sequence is TGTGCCATCAGTGAACCAGGGGCCGGGAAAAACGAGCAGTACTTC.

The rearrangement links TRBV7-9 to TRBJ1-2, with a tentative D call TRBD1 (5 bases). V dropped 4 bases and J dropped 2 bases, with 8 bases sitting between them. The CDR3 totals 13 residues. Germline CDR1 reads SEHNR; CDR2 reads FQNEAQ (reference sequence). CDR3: CASSSGTNYGYTF. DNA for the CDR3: TGTGCCAGCAGCTCCGGGACGAACTATGGCTACACCTTC.

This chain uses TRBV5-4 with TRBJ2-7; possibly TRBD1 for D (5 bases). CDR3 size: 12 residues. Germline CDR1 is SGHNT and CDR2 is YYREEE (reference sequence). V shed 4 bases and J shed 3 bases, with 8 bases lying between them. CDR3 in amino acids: CASSQTGYEQYF. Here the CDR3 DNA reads TGTGCCAGCAGCCAAACAGGCTACGAGCAGTACTTC. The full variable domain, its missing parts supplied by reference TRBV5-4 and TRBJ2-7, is ETGVTQSPTHLIKTRGQQVTLRCSSQSGHNTVSWYQQALGQGPQFIFQYYREEENGRGNFPPRFSGLQFPNYSSELNVNALELDDSALYLCASSQTGYEQYFGPGTRLTVT.

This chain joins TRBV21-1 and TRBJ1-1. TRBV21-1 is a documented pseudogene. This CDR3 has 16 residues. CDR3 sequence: CASSLSAAVENTEAFF. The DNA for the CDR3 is TGTGCCAGCAGCCTAAGCGCGGCGGTTGAGAACACTGAAGCTTTCTTT.

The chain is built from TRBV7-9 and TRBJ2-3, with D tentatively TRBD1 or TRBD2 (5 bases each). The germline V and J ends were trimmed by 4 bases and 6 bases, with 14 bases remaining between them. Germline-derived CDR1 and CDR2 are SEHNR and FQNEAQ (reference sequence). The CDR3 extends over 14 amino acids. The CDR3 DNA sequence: TGTGCCAGCAGCTCCGGGACGAATAGGGATACGCAGTATTTT. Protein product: CASSSGTNRDTQYF.

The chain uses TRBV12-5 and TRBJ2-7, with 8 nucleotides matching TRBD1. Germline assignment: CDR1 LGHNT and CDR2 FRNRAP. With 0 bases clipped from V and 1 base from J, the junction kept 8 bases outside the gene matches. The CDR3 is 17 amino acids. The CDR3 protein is CASGLVVRQGLSYEQYF. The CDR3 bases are TGTGCTAGTGGTTTGGTGGTCCGACAGGGGTTATCCTACGAGCAGTACTTC.

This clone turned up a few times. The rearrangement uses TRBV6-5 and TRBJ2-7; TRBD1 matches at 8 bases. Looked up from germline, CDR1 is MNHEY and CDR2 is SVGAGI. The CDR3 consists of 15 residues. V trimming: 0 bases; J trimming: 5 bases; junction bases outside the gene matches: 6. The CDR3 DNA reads TGTGCCAGCAGTTACTCGGGGCAGGGGGCGGACGAGCAGTACTTC. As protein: CASSYSGQGADEQYF.

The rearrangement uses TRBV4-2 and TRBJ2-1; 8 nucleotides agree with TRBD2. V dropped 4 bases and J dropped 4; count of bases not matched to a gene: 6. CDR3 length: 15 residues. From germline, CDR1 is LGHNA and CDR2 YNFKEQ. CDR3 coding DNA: TGTGCCAGCAGCCTCTCTAGCGGGTCGTACAATGAGCAGTTCTTC. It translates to CASSLSSGSYNEQFF.

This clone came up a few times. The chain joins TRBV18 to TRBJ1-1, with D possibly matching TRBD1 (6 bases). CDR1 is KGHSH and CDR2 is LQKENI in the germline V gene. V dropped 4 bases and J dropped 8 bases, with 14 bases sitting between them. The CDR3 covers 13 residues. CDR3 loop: CASSRTNTGEAFF. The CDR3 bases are TGTGCCAGCTCACGTACGAACACAGGGGAAGCTTTCTTT.

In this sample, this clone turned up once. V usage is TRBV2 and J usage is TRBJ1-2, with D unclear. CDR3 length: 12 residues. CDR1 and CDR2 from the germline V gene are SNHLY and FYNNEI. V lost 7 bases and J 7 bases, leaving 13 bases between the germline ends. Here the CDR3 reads CASNPTGRGYTF. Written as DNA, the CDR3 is TGTGCCAGCAACCCCACTGGGCGTGGCTACACCTTC.

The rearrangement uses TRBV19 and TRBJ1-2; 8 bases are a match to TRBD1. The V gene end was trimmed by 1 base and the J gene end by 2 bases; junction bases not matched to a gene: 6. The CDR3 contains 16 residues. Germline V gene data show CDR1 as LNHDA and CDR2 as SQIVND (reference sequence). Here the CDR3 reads CASSIGQGARNYGYTF. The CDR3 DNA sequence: TGTGCCAGTAGTATAGGGCAGGGGGCGCGGAACTATGGCTACACCTTC.

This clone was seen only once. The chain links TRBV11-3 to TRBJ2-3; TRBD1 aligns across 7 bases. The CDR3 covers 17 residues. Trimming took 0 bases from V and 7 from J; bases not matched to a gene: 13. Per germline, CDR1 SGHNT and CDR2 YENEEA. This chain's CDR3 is CASSLDHRDRALNTQYF. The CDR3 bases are TGTGCCAGCAGCTTAGATCATAGAGACAGGGCCCTGAATACGCAGTATTTT.

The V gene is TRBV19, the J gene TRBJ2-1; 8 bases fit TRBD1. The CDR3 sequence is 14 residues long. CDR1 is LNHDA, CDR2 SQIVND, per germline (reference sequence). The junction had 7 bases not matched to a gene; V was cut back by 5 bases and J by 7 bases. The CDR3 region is CASSVDRGANEQFF. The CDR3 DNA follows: TGTGCCAGTAGTGTTGACAGGGGAGCGAATGAGCAGTTCTTC.

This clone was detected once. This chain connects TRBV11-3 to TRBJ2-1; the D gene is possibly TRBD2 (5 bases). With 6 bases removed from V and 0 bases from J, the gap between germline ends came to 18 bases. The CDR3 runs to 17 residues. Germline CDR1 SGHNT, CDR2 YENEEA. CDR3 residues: CASSFAGGVGSYNEQFF. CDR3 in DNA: TGTGCCAGCAGTTTCGCGGGTGGGGTCGGCTCCTACAATGAGCAGTTCTTC.

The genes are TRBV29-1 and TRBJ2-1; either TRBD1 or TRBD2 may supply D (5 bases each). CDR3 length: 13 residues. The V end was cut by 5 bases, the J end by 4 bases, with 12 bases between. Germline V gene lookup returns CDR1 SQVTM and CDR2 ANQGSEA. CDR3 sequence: CSVPTGLYNEQFF. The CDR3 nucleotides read TGCAGCGTTCCCACAGGACTTTACAATGAGCAGTTCTTC.

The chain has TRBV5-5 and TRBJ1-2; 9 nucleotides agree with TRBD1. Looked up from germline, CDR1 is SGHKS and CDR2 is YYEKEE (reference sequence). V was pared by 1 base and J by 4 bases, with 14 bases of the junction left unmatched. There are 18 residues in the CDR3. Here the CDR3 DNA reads TGTGCCAGCAGCTTGCGCCACACTACAGGGGGCGCCTTCTATGGCTACACCTTC. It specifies CASSLRHTTGGAFYGYTF.

The CDR3 protein is CASSFRREGEETQYF. In DNA form, the CDR3 reads TGTGCCAGCAGCTTTCGGCGGGAGGGCGAGGAGACCCAGTACTTC. The gene calls are TRBV12-1 and TRBJ2-5; the D call TRBD2 from the table was never checked on the DNA. TRBV12-1 has pseudogene status. The CDR3 sequence is 15 residues long.

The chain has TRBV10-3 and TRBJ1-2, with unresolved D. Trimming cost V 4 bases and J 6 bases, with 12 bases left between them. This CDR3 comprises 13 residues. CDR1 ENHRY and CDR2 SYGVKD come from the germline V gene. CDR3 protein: CAISVGLGDGYTF. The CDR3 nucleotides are TGTGCCATCAGTGTCGGATTAGGCGATGGCTACACCTTC.

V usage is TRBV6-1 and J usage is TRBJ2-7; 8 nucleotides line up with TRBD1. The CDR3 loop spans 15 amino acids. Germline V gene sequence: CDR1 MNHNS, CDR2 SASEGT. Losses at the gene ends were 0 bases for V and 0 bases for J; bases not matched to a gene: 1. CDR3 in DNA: TGTGCCAGCAGTGAAGCGGACAGGGTCTCCTACGAGCAGTACTTC. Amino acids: CASSEADRVSYEQYF.

Here the CDR3 DNA reads TGTGCCACCAGCAGAGATAGGTATATGGGACAGATAAACACTGAAGCTTTCTTT. Protein sequence: CATSRDRYMGQINTEAFF. J is TRBJ1-1 and V is TRBV15, with 7 bases fitting TRBD1. Losses at the gene ends were 0 bases for V and 2 bases for J; bases not matched to a gene: 12. Looked up from germline, CDR1 is LNHNV and CDR2 is YYDKDF (reference sequence). The CDR3 is 18 residues long.